Below, one T cell receptor beta chain is given with its context. Seattle enrolled patients during active infection and tracked them longitudinally. The record originates from a study of blood T cell repertoires in COVID-19. Study-level information: Acute and convalescent COVID-19 samples came from the United States, Italy and Spain.

Per the study methods: For nucleated cells, counts were estimated from reference gene primer amplification. The repertoire was sequenced with immunoSEQ multiplex PCR; TCRdb's copy has only in-frame clones and lacks some. That table supplies the V and J calls and clone size; D and trimming were determined from the DNA. Among 68,000 or so clones listed, around nine tenths were seen once. This TCR came from a man aged 40-49 years with COVID-19, enrolled during active disease. Sequenced material: peripheral blood.

CDR3 region: CASSVDSGPSPLHF. Written as DNA, the CDR3 is TGTGCCAGCAGCGTAGATAGTGGGCCTTCACCCCTCCACTTT. This sequence joins TRBV9 and TRBJ1-6; D uncertain. V lost 0 bases and J 9 bases, leaving 10 bases between the germline ends. Germline assignment: CDR1 SGDLS and CDR2 YYNGEE. The CDR3 consists of 14 residues. Drawing the rest from reference TRBV9 and TRBJ1-6, the complete variable domain is DSGVTQTPKHLITATGQRVTLRCSPRSGDLSVYWYQQSLDQGLQFLIQYYNGEERAKGNILERFSAQQFPDLHSELNLSSLELGDSALYFCASSVDSGPSPLHFGNGTRLTVT.